This entry lists 28 T cell receptor beta chains sequenced from one sample in a study of blood T cells in healthy people across ages. Together with a sample-barcoded 5' primer, a J-beta primer mix was included in a second PCR lasting roughly 6 to 12 cycles. TCRdb ran MiXCR on the 5' RACE reads and lists one entry per CDR3 protein. Found here are approximately 600,000 distinct CDR3 sequences, under 70% of them singletons; the top ten hold about two fifths. The sample consisted of blood. All receptors come from a man aged 60 to 75 in good health.

The V gene is TRBV4-2, the J gene TRBJ2-5; 8 nucleotides align to TRBD1. Germline assignment: CDR1 LGHNA and CDR2 YNFKEQ. V trimming: 0 bases; J trimming: 5 bases; junction bases outside the gene matches: 5. The CDR3 length is 15 residues. CDR3 sequence: CASSQDRGRRETQYF. The CDR3 DNA reads TGTGCCAGCAGCCAAGACAGGGGGCGTCGGGAGACCCAGTACTTC.

This clonotype has only a few counts. This chain joins TRBV27 and TRBJ1-5; D gene uncertain. The germline gives CDR1 MNHEY, CDR2 SMNVEV (reference sequence). V shed 0 bases and J shed 3 bases, with 6 bases lying between them. CDR3 length equals 14 residues. DNA for the CDR3: TGTGCCAGCAGTTTATCCGTGAACAATCAGCCCCAGCATTTT. Encoded protein: CASSLSVNNQPQHF.

This clonotype was detected a few times. This chain joins TRBV15 and TRBJ2-5, with D maybe TRBD1 (5 bases). Germline assignment: CDR1 LNHNV and CDR2 YYDKDF (reference sequence). Deletions cut 0 bases from V and 5 bases from J, with 10 bases between. This CDR3 comprises 14 residues. CDR3 in DNA: TGTGCCACCAGCAGAGACAGGGTACGGGAGACCCAGTACTTC. Its translation is CATSRDRVRETQYF.

The V gene is TRBV4-2, the J gene TRBJ1-1; TRBD1 might be the D (6 bases). The V gene's germline CDR1 is LGHNA and CDR2 YNFKEQ. Deletions cut 1 base from V and 1 base from J, with 7 bases between. This CDR3 is built from 14 residues. CDR3 coding DNA: TGTGCCAGCAGCCAAGGGACAGCGAACACTGAAGCTTTCTTT. Translated: CASSQGTANTEAFF.

This clonotype was observed a handful of times. The CDR3 reads CAISETGWTGLSGANVLTF. As DNA, the CDR3 is TGTGCCATCAGTGAGACCGGGTGGACAGGCCTCTCTGGGGCCAACGTCCTGACTTTC. V gene TRBV10-3 combines with J gene TRBJ2-6; the match to TRBD1 covers 7 bases. Germline V lookup: CDR1 ENHRY, CDR2 SYGVKD. V shed 2 bases and J 0 bases; nucleotides not matched to a gene: 10. The CDR3 has 19 amino acids.

This clonotype has just one count. V and J are TRBV5-1 and TRBJ1-5; TRBD1 might be the D (6 bases). This CDR3 comprises 15 residues. In germline, CDR1 is SGHRS, CDR2 YFSETQ. With 2 bases removed from V and 6 bases from J, the gap between germline ends came to 15 bases. Here the CDR3 DNA reads TGCGCCAGCAGCTTCTTAGGGGGACGGGGTCAGCCCCAGCATTTT. This gives the protein CASSFLGGRGQPQHF.

The rearrangement joins TRBV20-1 to TRBJ1-1, with a weak D call TRBD1 (6 bases). This CDR3 comprises 12 residues. Deletions cut 1 base from V and 10 bases from J, with 13 bases between. Germline loops: CDR1 DFQATT, CDR2 SNEGSKA (reference sequence). The CDR3 DNA sequence: TGCAGTGCTAGAGGGGGGGGGCTTGGAGCTTTCTTT. This codes for CSARGGGLGAFF.

This clonotype was picked up a small number of times. V gene TRBV10-3 combines with J gene TRBJ2-6; TRBD1 aligns across 8 bases. Trimming cost V 5 bases and J 2 bases; bases outside gene matches: 8. Germline CDR1 reads ENHRY; CDR2 reads SYGVKD. The CDR3 consists of 17 residues. The CDR3 DNA reads as TGTGCCATCAGTAGAGGACAGGGAACCGCTGGGGCCAACGTCCTGACTTTC. Protein sequence: CAISRGQGTAGANVLTF.

Note on this clonotype: An end of the junction does not agree with germline; a read error may underlie this. The CDR3 loop reads CAGSQPHRGSNEKLFF. Here the CDR3 DNA reads TGCGCCGGCAGCCAACCCCACAGGGGGTCTAATGAAAAACTGTTTTTT. This rearrangement joins TRBV4-1 to TRBJ1-4; 8 bases map to TRBD1. Germline V lookup: CDR1 MGHRA, CDR2 YSYEKL. The CDR3 sequence is 16 residues long.

The count of this clonotype is one. For the CDR3, the DNA is TGTGCCAGCAGCCCCTGGGCGGGGGCGGCAGATACGCAGTATTTT. It yields the protein CASSPWAGAADTQYF. V and J are TRBV6-6 and TRBJ2-3; D is perhaps TRBD2 (7 bases). Germline loops: CDR1 MNHNY, CDR2 SVGAGI (reference sequence). This CDR3 is 15 amino acids long. With 6 bases removed from V and 4 bases from J, the gap between germline ends came to 17 bases.

The chain uses TRBV6-5 and TRBJ2-3; perhaps TRBD1 as D (6 bases). The germline V and J ends were trimmed by 2 bases and 2 bases, with 8 bases remaining between them. Germline CDR1 MNHEY, CDR2 SVGAGI. CDR3 length: 14 residues. CDR3 residues: CASSYNRDTDTQYF. In nucleotides, the CDR3 is TGTGCCAGCAGTTACAACAGGGACACAGATACGCAGTATTTT.

V gene TRBV12-3 or TRBV12-4 combines with J gene TRBJ2-7; no reliable D call. The CDR3 is 16 residues long. Trimming stripped 5 bases from V and 3 bases from J, with 20 bases between. This CDR3 is CASSLGPRSDLYEQYF. The CDR3 DNA follows: TGTGCCAGCAGTCTAGGCCCTCGGTCAGACCTCTACGAGCAGTACTTC.

This clonotype was seen repeatedly, ten times or more. A clone one base away is much larger, so this may be a read error. This rearrangement joins TRBV11-3 to TRBJ2-1, with D maybe TRBD2 (5 bases). The CDR3 contains 14 residues. The V and J ends lost 5 bases and 6 bases respectively, with 14 bases between them. Germline lookup yields CDR1 SGHNT and CDR2 YENEEA. CDR3 coding DNA: TGTGCCAGCAGCGTCTCCGGACTTTCCAATGAGCAGTTCTTC. Protein: CASSVSGLSNEQFF.

The rearrangement joins TRBV5-1 to TRBJ2-5; 8 positions agree with TRBD2. Germline values: CDR1 SGHRS, CDR2 YFSETQ. The CDR3 extends over 18 amino acids. V lost 2 bases to trimming and J lost 1 base; unmatched junction nucleotides: 13. This chain's CDR3 is CASSFLAGGAPSQETQYF. The CDR3 coding sequence is TGCGCCAGCAGCTTCTTAGCCGGGGGGGCCCCCTCCCAAGAGACCCAGTACTTC.

The V and J genes are TRBV7-6 and TRBJ2-2; 7 bases match TRBD2. Per the germline V gene, CDR1 is SGHVS and CDR2 is FNYEAQ. CDR3 size: 16 residues. The V gene end was trimmed by 2 bases and the J gene end by 2 bases; junction bases not matched to a gene: 5. Written as DNA, the CDR3 is TGTGCCAGCAGCTTAAGACGGGGGGATAACACCGGGGAGCTGTTTTTT. Translation gives CASSLRRGDNTGELFF.

V is TRBV7-2 and J is TRBJ2-3, with D hard to call. The ends were cut back, 5 bases at V and 4 bases at J, with 13 bases in the middle. Germline V CDR1 and CDR2: SGHTA, FQGNSA. The CDR3 length is 14 residues. CDR3: CASSPPPVSDTQYF. In nucleotides, the CDR3 is TGTGCCAGCAGCCCCCCTCCAGTTTCAGATACGCAGTATTTT.

The J gene is TRBJ2-1, the V gene TRBV19; D possibly matches TRBD1 or TRBD2 (6 bases each). The CDR3 has 13 residues. V dropped 8 bases and J dropped 8 bases, with 16 bases sitting between them. Germline V CDR1 and CDR2: LNHDA, SQIVND (reference sequence). CDR3 DNA: TGTGCCAGTTCCCAGACAAGGGGGGATGAGCAGTTCTTC. Amino acids: CASSQTRGDEQFF.

The chain uses TRBV12-5 and TRBJ1-1; the D is unclear. The CDR3 runs 14 residues. V lost 5 bases and J 2 bases, leaving 12 bases between the germline ends. Germline V gene data show CDR1 as LGHNT and CDR2 as FRNRAP. The CDR3 DNA reads TGTGCTAGTGGTAGTCGGACGGGTAACACTGAAGCTTTCTTT. Its protein product is CASGSRTGNTEAFF. The entire variable domain, with the rest obtained from reference TRBV12-5 and TRBJ1-1, is as follows: DARVTQTPRHKVTEMGQEVTMRCQPILGHNTVFWYRQTMMQGLELLAYFRNRAPLDDSGMPKDRFSAEMPDATLATLKIQPSEPRDSAVYFCASGSRTGNTEAFFGQGTRLTVV.

The V gene is TRBV12-3 or TRBV12-4, the J gene TRBJ1-2, with TRBD1 matching over 8 bases. V was pared by 4 bases and J by 6 bases, with 7 bases of the junction left unmatched. The length of the CDR3 is 14 residues. The CDR3 is CASSSDREYHGYTF. As DNA, the CDR3 is TGTGCCAGCAGTTCGGACAGGGAATATCATGGCTACACCTTC.

This chain links TRBV20-1 with TRBJ1-2; 8 bases are shared with TRBD1. V lost 2 bases and J lost 8; bases outside the gene matches: 7. Germline V gene data show CDR1 as DFQATT and CDR2 as SNEGSKA (reference sequence). This CDR3 has 13 amino acids. In nucleotides, the CDR3 is TGCAGTGCTAGAAAAGCAGGGGGCAGCGGCTACACCTTC. Its protein is CSARKAGGSGYTF.

This clonotype came up once. The V and J genes are TRBV6-6 and TRBJ2-5; D possibly corresponds to TRBD2 (7 bases). The CDR3 has 16 amino acids. Germline lookup yields CDR1 MNHNY and CDR2 SVGAGI (reference sequence). Trimming took 5 bases from V and 4 from J, leaving 20 bases between them. This chain's CDR3 is CASSRGGPREGETQYF. CDR3 bases: TGTGCCAGCAGTAGGGGGGGCCCCAGGGAGGGAGAGACCCAGTACTTC.

The table lists this clonotype with a few counts. The chain employs TRBV4-2 and TRBJ2-5, with a weak D call TRBD2 (5 bases). V lost 0 bases to trimming and J lost 5 bases, with 22 bases between them. This CDR3 is built from 18 residues. CDR1 LGHNA and CDR2 YNFKEQ come from the germline V gene. The CDR3 coding sequence is TGTGCCAGCAGCCAAGACGGGGTAGCCGGGGTCCTGAGGGAGACCCAGTACTTC. It encodes CASSQDGVAGVLRETQYF.

J is TRBJ2-5 and V is TRBV7-2; TRBD2 agrees at 10 bases. J lost 5 bases, V lost 5 bases, and 11 bases had no gene match. The germline V gene has CDR1 SGHTA and CDR2 FQGNSA. The CDR3 contains 16 residues. In nucleotides, the CDR3 is TGTGCCAGCAGCCTCGGACTAGCGGAGCTCCTCGAGACCCAGTACTTC. Its protein is CASSLGLAELLETQYF.

The rearrangement joins TRBV6-2 or TRBV6-3 to TRBJ2-3, with 8 bases matching TRBD1. The CDR3 has 15 residues. Trimming took 6 bases from V and 3 from J; bases not matched to a gene: 8. The germline V gene encodes CDR1 MNHEY and CDR2 SVGEGT. Written as DNA, the CDR3 is TGTGCCAGCAGCCCCGGACAGGGCGAGACAGATACGCAGTATTTT. It specifies CASSPGQGETDTQYF.

This chain joins TRBV12-3 or TRBV12-4 and TRBJ2-3, with D tentatively TRBD1 (5 bases). V gave up 3 bases and J gave up 4 bases, with 11 bases separating them. CDR3 length: 14 amino acids. The CDR3 DNA reads TGTGCCAGCAGTTTTGGCAGGGCGGCAGATACGCAGTATTTT. Translated: CASSFGRAADTQYF.

This clonotype showed up many times. The chain carries TRBV7-9 and TRBJ1-6, with D uncertain. V was pared by 1 base and J by 14 bases, with 12 bases between. Germline V gene lookup returns CDR1 SEHNR and CDR2 FQNEAQ (reference sequence). This CDR3 region has 13 residues. The CDR3 reads CASSLGLRNTLHF. The CDR3 DNA reads as TGTGCCAGCAGCTTAGGATTGCGTAACACCCTCCACTTT. Filled out from reference TRBV7-9 and TRBJ1-6, the complete variable domain reads DTGVSQNPRHKITKRGQNVTFRCDPISEHNRLYWYRQTLGQGPEFLTYFQNEAQLEKSRLLSDRFSAERPKGSFSTLEIQRTEQGDSAMYLCASSLGLRNTLHFGNGTRLTVT.

The CDR3 region has the DNA TGTGCCAGCAGATCGAGTGGCTCCTATAATTCACCCCTCCACTTT. This gives the protein CASRSSGSYNSPLHF. The rearrangement uses TRBV12-3 or TRBV12-4 and TRBJ1-6; D remains unclear. The CDR3 has 15 residues. Trimming left V 6 bases short and J 0 bases short, with 9 bases between.

This clonotype was detected a few times. The chain is built from TRBV4-1 and TRBJ2-3; 8 nucleotides agree with TRBD2. Losses at the gene ends were 2 bases for V and 5 bases for J; bases not matched to a gene: 9. Germline CDR1 MGHRA, CDR2 YSYEKL. The CDR3 extends over 16 amino acids. Written as DNA, the CDR3 is TGCGCCAGCAGCCAACCCCGGGGGGGGGGAAAAGATACGCAGTATTTT. Protein: CASSQPRGGGKDTQYF.